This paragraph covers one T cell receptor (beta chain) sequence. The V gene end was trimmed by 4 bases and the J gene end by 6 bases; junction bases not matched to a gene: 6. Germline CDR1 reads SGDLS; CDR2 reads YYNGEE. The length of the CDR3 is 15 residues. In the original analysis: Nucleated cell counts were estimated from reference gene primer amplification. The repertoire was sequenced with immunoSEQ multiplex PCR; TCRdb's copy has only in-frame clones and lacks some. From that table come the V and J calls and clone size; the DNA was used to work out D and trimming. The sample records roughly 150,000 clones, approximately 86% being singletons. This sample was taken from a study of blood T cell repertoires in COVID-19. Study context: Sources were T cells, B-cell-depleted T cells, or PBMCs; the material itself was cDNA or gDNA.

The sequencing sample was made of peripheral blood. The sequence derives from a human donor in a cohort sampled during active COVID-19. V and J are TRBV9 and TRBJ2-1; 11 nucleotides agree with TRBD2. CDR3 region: CASSLSGRAGNEQFF. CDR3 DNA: TGTGCCAGCAGCCTTAGCGGGAGGGCCGGCAATGAGCAGTTCTTC.